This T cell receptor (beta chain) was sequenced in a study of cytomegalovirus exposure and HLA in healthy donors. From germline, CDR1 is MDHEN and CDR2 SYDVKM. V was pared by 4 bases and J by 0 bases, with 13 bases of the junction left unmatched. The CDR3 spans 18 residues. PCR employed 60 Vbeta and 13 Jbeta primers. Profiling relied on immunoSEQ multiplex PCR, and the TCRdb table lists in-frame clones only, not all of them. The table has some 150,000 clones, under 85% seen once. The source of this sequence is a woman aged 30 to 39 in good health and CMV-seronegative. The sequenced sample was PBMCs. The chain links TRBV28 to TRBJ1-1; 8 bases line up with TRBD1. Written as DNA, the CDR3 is TGTGCCAGCAGTTCCCTTGCAGGGGGCTCGCCTATGAACACTGAAGCTTTCTTT. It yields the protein CASSSLAGGSPMNTEAFF.